This entry lists 2 T cell receptor beta chains sequenced from one sample in a study of blood T cells in healthy people across ages (dated by TCRdb to the mid-2010s). The library came from 5' RACE. Data came from an Illumina HiSeq 2500. The second PCR ran for about 7 to 11 cycles and used a J-beta primer mix along with a sample-barcoded 5' primer. In TCRdb, the public reads were trimmed at Q25 with fastp and aligned with MiXCR, with productive beta chains retained. Rows matching on CDR3 protein sequence are summarized as one entry with the most common DNA and genes. The sample yields 1.6 million or so distinct CDR3 sequences; 30% to 35% were counted once. Jointly, the top ten make up approximately 10% of the sample. Material: blood. Receptors originate from a woman younger than 45 in good health.

This clonotype appeared a few times. V is TRBV7-9 and J is TRBJ2-3; D ambiguous. The CDR3 is made up of 15 amino acids. V shed 5 bases and J shed 5 bases, with 17 bases lying between them. Per germline, CDR1 SEHNR and CDR2 FQNEAQ (reference sequence). The CDR3 DNA reads as TGTGCCAGCAGCCCCCGGCGAGGTCCTGGAGATACGCAGTATTTT. Protein sequence: CASSPRRGPGDTQYF.

In this sample, this clonotype turned up a few times. The V call is TRBV5-1, the J call TRBJ1-2, with D possibly being TRBD1 (5 bases). This CDR3 region has 18 residues. Germline V gene data show CDR1 as SGHRS and CDR2 as YFSETQ. V was cut by 0 bases and J by 6 bases, with 24 bases left in between. The CDR3: CASSLAPLLETEMDGYTF. The CDR3, as DNA: TGCGCCAGCAGCTTGGCCCCCTTATTGGAGACAGAGATGGATGGCTACACCTTC.